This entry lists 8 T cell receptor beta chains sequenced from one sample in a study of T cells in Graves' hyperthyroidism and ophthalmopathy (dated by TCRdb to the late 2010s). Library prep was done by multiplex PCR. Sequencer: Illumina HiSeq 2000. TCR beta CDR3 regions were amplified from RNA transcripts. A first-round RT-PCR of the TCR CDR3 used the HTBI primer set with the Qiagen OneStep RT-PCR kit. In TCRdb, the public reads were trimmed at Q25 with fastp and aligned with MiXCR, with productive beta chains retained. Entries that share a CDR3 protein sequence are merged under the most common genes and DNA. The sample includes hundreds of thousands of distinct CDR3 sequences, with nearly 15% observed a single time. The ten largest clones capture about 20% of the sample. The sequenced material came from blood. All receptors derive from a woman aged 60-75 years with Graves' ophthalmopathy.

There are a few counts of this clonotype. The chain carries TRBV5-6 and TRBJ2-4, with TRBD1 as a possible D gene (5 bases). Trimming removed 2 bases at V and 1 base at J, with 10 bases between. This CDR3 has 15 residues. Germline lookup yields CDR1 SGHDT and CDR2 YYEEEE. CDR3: CASSLKPGAKNIQYF. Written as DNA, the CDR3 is TGTGCCAGCAGCTTAAAGCCAGGGGCCAAAAACATTCAGTACTTC.

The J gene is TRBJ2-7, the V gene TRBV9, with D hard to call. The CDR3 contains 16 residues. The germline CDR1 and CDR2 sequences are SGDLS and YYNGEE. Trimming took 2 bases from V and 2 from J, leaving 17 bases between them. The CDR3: CASSVLWTDPPYEQYF. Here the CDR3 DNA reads TGTGCCAGCAGCGTCCTGTGGACCGACCCCCCCTACGAGCAGTACTTC.

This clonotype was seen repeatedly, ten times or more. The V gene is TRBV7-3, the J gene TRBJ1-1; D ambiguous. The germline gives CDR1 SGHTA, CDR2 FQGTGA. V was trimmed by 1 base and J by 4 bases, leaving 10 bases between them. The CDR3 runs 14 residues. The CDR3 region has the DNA TGTGCCAGCAGCTTAAATGCTTGGGGCACTGAAGCTTTCTTT. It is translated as CASSLNAWGTEAFF.

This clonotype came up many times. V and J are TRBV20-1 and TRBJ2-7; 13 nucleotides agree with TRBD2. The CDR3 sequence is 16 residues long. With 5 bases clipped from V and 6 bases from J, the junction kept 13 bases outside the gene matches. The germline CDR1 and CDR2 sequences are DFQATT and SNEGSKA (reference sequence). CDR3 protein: CSAHQTSGRGWSEQYF. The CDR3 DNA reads TGCAGTGCTCACCAAACTAGCGGGAGGGGTTGGAGCGAGCAGTACTTC.

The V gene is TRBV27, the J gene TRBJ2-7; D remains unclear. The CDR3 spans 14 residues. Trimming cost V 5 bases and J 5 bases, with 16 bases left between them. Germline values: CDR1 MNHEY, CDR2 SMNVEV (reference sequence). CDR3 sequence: CASSTALAYHEQYF. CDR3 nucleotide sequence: TGTGCCAGCAGTACGGCCCTGGCGTACCACGAGCAGTACTTC.

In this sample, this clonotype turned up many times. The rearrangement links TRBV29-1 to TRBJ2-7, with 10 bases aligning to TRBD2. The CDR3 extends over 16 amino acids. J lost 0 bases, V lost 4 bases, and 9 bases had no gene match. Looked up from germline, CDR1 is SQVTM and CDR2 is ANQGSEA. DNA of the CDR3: TGCAGCGTTGGAGAGAGAGCGGGGGGGAGCTCCTACGAGCAGTACTTC. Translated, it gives CSVGERAGGSSYEQYF.

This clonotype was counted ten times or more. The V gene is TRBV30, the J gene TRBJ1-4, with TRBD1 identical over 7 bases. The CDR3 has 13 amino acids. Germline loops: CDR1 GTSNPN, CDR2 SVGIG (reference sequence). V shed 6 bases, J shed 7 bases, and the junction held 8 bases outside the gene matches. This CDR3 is CACRDRAGEKLFF. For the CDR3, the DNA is TGTGCCTGTAGAGACAGGGCAGGTGAAAAACTGTTTTTT.

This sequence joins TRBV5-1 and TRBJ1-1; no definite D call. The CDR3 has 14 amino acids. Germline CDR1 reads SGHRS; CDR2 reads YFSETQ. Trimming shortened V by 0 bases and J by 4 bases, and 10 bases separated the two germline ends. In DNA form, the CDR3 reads TGCGCCAGCAGCTTGGGTGTCTCTAGCACTGAAGCTTTCTTT. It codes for CASSLGVSSTEAFF.